This T cell receptor (beta chain) was profiled in a study of Graves' ophthalmopathy and Graves' hyperthyroidism. Study information: The study drew peripheral blood at initial diagnosis, before any treatment.

The CDR3 is made up of 15 amino acids. Between the trimmed V and J ends, which lost 0 bases and 3 bases, there was a span of 11 bases. The V gene's germline CDR1 is LGHDT and CDR2 YNNKEL (reference sequence). Excluded were patients with other autoimmune diseases, uncontrolled infections, pregnancy or lactation. The sequenced template was RNA, covering the TCR beta CDR3 region. The workflow started with a first-round RT-PCR run with HTBI primers and then moved on to a second-round multiplex PCR. Via MiXCR, TCRdb re-called the multiplex PCR reads, giving one row per CDR3 protein. This table holds a few hundred thousand distinct CDR3 sequences, about a fifth found once. There are many counts of this clonotype.

The sequencing sample was made of peripheral blood. The sequence was collected from a woman in her forties or fifties with Graves' ophthalmopathy. The genes are TRBV3-1 and TRBJ2-5, with D perhaps matching TRBD1 or TRBD2 (6 bases each). This CDR3 is CASSQDGRTEETQYF. In nucleotides, the CDR3 is TGTGCCAGCAGCCAAGATGGGAGGACAGAAGAGACCCAGTACTTC.